Listed below are T cell receptor beta chains from one sample, sequenced in a study of cytomegalovirus exposure and HLA in healthy donors. Only in-frame clones appear in the TCRdb table, and some are missing; sequencing was by immunoSEQ multiplex PCR. The sample has about 180,000 clones; 84% are singletons. The material sequenced was PBMCs. Every receptor here comes from a girl aged 2-10 years in good health and CMV-seropositive. The CDR3 runs from the conserved cysteine through the conserved F or W. Fields, in order: V gene, D gene, clone size, J gene, CDR3 protein, CDR3 DNA. A D gene is named only where the DNA matches it firmly. Not all rows give a size; the values are once, few, many and, for expanded clones, a class.

V gene: TRBV2; D gene: -; clone size: -; J gene: TRBJ1-4; CDR3 protein: CASSETGGLFF; CDR3 DNA: TGTGCCAGCAGTGAAACAGGCGGCCTGTTTTTT
V gene: TRBV5-1; D gene: TRBD1; clone size: once; J gene: TRBJ2-3; CDR3 protein: CASSPTGTDTQYF; CDR3 DNA: TGCGCCAGCAGCCCGACAGGGACAGATACGCAGTATTTT
V gene: TRBV7-8; D gene: -; clone size: -; J gene: TRBJ2-1; CDR3 protein: CASSSLTNNEQFF; CDR3 DNA: TGTGCCAGCAGCTCCCTCACAAACAATGAGCAGTTCTTC
V gene: TRBV6-1; D gene: -; clone size: -; J gene: TRBJ1-4; CDR3 protein: CACNRRGDEKLFF; CDR3 DNA: TGTGCCTGCAACAGGCGAGGTGATGAAAAACTGTTTTTT
V gene: TRBV5-4; D gene: -; clone size: -; J gene: TRBJ2-7; CDR3 protein: CASSLGPVRSYEQYF; CDR3 DNA: TGTGCCAGCAGCTTGGGGCCCGTACGCTCCTACGAGCAGTACTTC
V gene: TRBV7-9; D gene: -; clone size: -; J gene: TRBJ1-1; CDR3 protein: CSSPSVGQTNTEAFF; CDR3 DNA: TGTTCCAGCCCCTCCGTCGGACAAACGAACACTGAAGCTTTCTTT
V gene: TRBV28; D gene: -; clone size: -; J gene: TRBJ2-7; CDR3 protein: CASSLVVGAREGYEQYF; CDR3 DNA: TGTGCCAGCAGTTTGGTTGTGGGGGCCAGAGAGGGGTACGAGCAGTACTTC
V gene: TRBV10-3; D gene: -; clone size: few; J gene: TRBJ1-1; CDR3 protein: CAISGGFGAFF; CDR3 DNA: TGTGCCATCAGTGGCGGCTTCGGGGCTTTCTTT
V gene: TRBV19; D gene: -; clone size: -; J gene: TRBJ1-5; CDR3 protein: CASSIEGGKQPQHF; CDR3 DNA: TGTGCCAGTAGTATAGAAGGGGGAAAGCAGCCCCAGCATTTT
V gene: TRBV5-1; D gene: -; clone size: few; J gene: TRBJ1-3; CDR3 protein: CASSTVAAGSGNTIYF; CDR3 DNA: TGCGCCAGCAGTACGGTTGCCGCTGGCTCTGGAAACACCATATATTTT
V gene: TRBV7-3; D gene: -; clone size: -; J gene: TRBJ2-1; CDR3 protein: CASSLLMSGRYNEQFF; CDR3 DNA: TGTGCCAGCAGCTTACTTATGTCAGGGCGGTACAATGAGCAGTTCTTC
V gene: TRBV7-3; D gene: TRBD1; clone size: -; J gene: TRBJ2-5; CDR3 protein: CASSPPGTGDSQETQYF; CDR3 DNA: TGTGCCAGCAGCCCCCCCGGGACAGGGGATTCCCAAGAGACCCAGTACTTC
V gene: TRBV25-1; D gene: -; clone size: once; J gene: TRBJ2-3; CDR3 protein: CASQGGIFTDTQYF; CDR3 DNA: TGTGCCAGCCAAGGGGGAATATTCACAGATACGCAGTATTTT
V gene: TRBV29-1; D gene: -; clone size: -; J gene: TRBJ1-2; CDR3 protein: CSVEGAGKGRAWDGYTF; CDR3 DNA: TGCAGCGTTGAAGGGGCTGGGAAGGGCAGGGCGTGGGATGGCTACACCTTC
V gene: TRBV9; D gene: -; clone size: -; J gene: TRBJ2-3; CDR3 protein: CASNRGTDTQYF; CDR3 DNA: TGTGCCTCGAACAGAGGCACAGATACGCAGTATTTT
V gene: TRBV5-1; D gene: -; clone size: -; J gene: TRBJ1-6; CDR3 protein: CASSLVGDLYNSPLHF; CDR3 DNA: TGCGCCAGCAGCTTGGTCGGGGATCTCTATAATTCACCCCTCCACTTT
V gene: TRBV30; D gene: -; clone size: -; J gene: TRBJ2-7; CDR3 protein: CAWSVHRWSGEGYEQYF; CDR3 DNA: TGTGCCTGGAGTGTACACCGATGGTCAGGGGAAGGATACGAGCAGTACTTC
V gene: TRBV10-3; D gene: -; clone size: -; J gene: TRBJ1-2; CDR3 protein: CASLGQTANYGYTF; CDR3 DNA: TGTGCCTCCCTCGGACAGACCGCTAACTATGGCTACACCTTC
V gene: TRBV11-2; D gene: TRBD1; clone size: -; J gene: TRBJ2-7; CDR3 protein: CASSFPGGYEQYF; CDR3 DNA: TGTGCCAGCAGCTTTCCAGGGGGCTACGAGCAGTACTTC
V gene: TRBV7-2; D gene: TRBD2; clone size: once; J gene: TRBJ2-3; CDR3 protein: CASSLVGGGADTQYF; CDR3 DNA: TGTGCCAGCAGCTTGGTCGGGGGGGGCGCAGATACGCAGTATTTT
V gene: TRBV10-3; D gene: TRBD1; clone size: -; J gene: TRBJ2-5; CDR3 protein: CAIRKTGAQETQYF; CDR3 DNA: TGTGCCATCAGGAAAACAGGGGCACAAGAGACCCAGTACTTC
V gene: TRBV30; D gene: -; clone size: -; J gene: TRBJ2-1; CDR3 protein: CAWIRGAGIPNEQFF; CDR3 DNA: TGTGCCTGGATCAGAGGCGCGGGGATCCCCAATGAGCAGTTCTTC
V gene: TRBV6-6; D gene: -; clone size: -; J gene: TRBJ1-1; CDR3 protein: CASSSDRFDTEAFF; CDR3 DNA: TGTGCCAGCAGTTCGGACAGATTTGACACTGAAGCTTTCTTT
V gene: TRBV28; D gene: -; clone size: -; J gene: TRBJ2-7; CDR3 protein: CASSYETGTYEQYF; CDR3 DNA: TGTGCCAGCAGTTATGAGACAGGGACTTACGAGCAGTACTTC
V gene: TRBV28; D gene: TRBD1; clone size: -; J gene: TRBJ2-5; CDR3 protein: CASSLGGLETQYF; CDR3 DNA: TGTGCCAGCAGCCTAGGGGGCTTAGAGACCCAGTACTTC
V gene: TRBV28; D gene: -; clone size: -; J gene: TRBJ1-2; CDR3 protein: CASSVRANYGYTF; CDR3 DNA: TGTGCCAGCAGTGTAAGAGCTAACTATGGCTACACCTTC